A selection of T cell receptor beta chains follows, all from one sample in a study of Graves' ophthalmopathy and Graves' hyperthyroidism. A single record per CDR3 protein comes from TCRdb applying MiXCR to the multiplex PCR reads. The table has roughly 220,000 distinct CDR3 sequences, less than 55% seen once. Sequenced: peripheral blood. These receptors were obtained from an adult man with Graves' ophthalmopathy. Each CDR3 is given with its conserved first and last residue. The order of the fields is clone size, V gene, D gene, J gene, CDR3 protein, CDR3 DNA. The D gene is left open where the match is weak. Expanded clones get a size class; other rows say once, few or many, or leave the size out.

-	TRBV9	TRBD1	TRBJ1-6	CASTPGQGGSPLHF	TGTGCCAGCACCCCGGGACAGGGTGGTTCACCCCTCCACTTT
-	TRBV12-3/TRBV12-4	-	TRBJ1-3	CASSGQFSGNTIYF	TGTGCCAGCAGCGGACAGTTCTCTGGAAACACCATATATTTT
-	TRBV6-5	TRBD2	TRBJ2-2	CASNSLAGAGELFF	TGTGCCAGCAATTCCCTAGCGGGAGCCGGGGAGCTGTTTTTT
-	TRBV7-6	TRBD1	TRBJ1-1	CASREMTGLGKPEAFF	TGTGCCAGCCGAGAGATGACAGGGCTGGGCAAGCCTGAAGCTTTCTTT
-	TRBV7-2	-	TRBJ1-2	CASSWTATKLYGYTF	TGTGCCAGCAGCTGGACGGCGACTAAACTATATGGCTACACCTTC
-	TRBV7-9	-	TRBJ1-1	CASSLALLYTEAFF	TGTGCCAGCAGCTTAGCGCTGCTGTACACTGAAGCTTTCTTT
few	TRBV6-5	-	TRBJ2-2	CASSYVQNTGELFF	TGTGCCAGCAGTTACGTACAAAACACCGGGGAGCTGTTTTTT
few	TRBV24-1	-	TRBJ2-2	CATSDLVRAGTGELFF	TGTGCCACCAGTGATTTGGTTAGGGCGGGCACCGGGGAGCTGTTTTTT
few	TRBV7-9	TRBD2	TRBJ2-7	CASSSLAGGEQYF	TGTGCCAGCAGCAGTCTAGCGGGGGGTGAGCAGTACTTC
many	TRBV20-1	-	TRBJ1-2	CSASGAGDLNYGYTF	TGCAGTGCTAGCGGGGCGGGGGATCTTAACTATGGCTACACCTTC
few	TRBV2	-	TRBJ1-1	CASQEGVTEAFF	TGTGCCAGCCAGGAGGGGGTCACTGAAGCTTTCTTT
-	TRBV2	TRBD2	TRBJ2-2	CASSVDGRTTGELFF	TGTGCCAGCAGTGTGGACGGGAGGACCACCGGGGAGCTGTTTTTT
few	TRBV19	-	TRBJ2-7	CASSQTTGYEQYF	TGTGCCAGTAGCCAGACGACTGGTTACGAGCAGTACTTC
few	TRBV24-1	-	TRBJ2-7	CATSVSFGDWGYEQYF	TGTGCCACCAGTGTCTCGTTCGGGGACTGGGGTTACGAGCAGTACTTC
few	TRBV9	TRBD1	TRBJ1-6	CASSAPPTGPQLTLHF	TGTGCCAGCAGCGCGCCCCCGACAGGGCCCCAGTTGACCCTCCACTTT